This T cell receptor beta chain was captured by sequencing in a study of control samples from healthy donors and cancer patients. The table came from immunoSEQ multiplex PCR; TCRdb's copy has only in-frame clones and leaves some out. Among over 100,000 clones listed, approximately 92% were seen once. V was cut by 7 bases and J by 10 bases, with 17 bases left in between. Germline CDR1 and CDR2: LNHDA and SQIVND (reference sequence). This CDR3 has 14 amino acids. The chain combines TRBV19 with TRBJ1-6; D is undetermined. The sequenced sample was blood. This clonotype originated in a man between 40 and 49 years old in good health. CDR3 amino acids: CASTYSASGSPLHF. CDR3 nucleotides: TGTGCCAGTACCTACAGCGCATCGGGCTCACCCCTCCACTTT.